The present TCR beta chain was sequenced within a study of blood T cell repertoires in COVID-19. Methods used by the authors: Reference gene primer amplification gave nucleated cell count estimates. Produced via immunoSEQ multiplex PCR; TCRdb's table is partial and in-frame only. V and J calls and clone size are copied from that table; D and trimming were computed from the DNA. The sample records approximately 100,000 clones, approximately 90% being singletons. This clone has only a few counts. The germline V gene has CDR1 SGHVS and CDR2 FQNEAQ. This CDR3 has 15 residues. V lost 0 bases and J lost 2; bases outside the gene matches: 4.

Source material: peripheral blood. This chain joins TRBV7-8 and TRBJ2-7; 7 bases map to TRBD2. This clonotype originated in a man aged 60 to 69 with acute or convalescent COVID-19. CDR3 sequence (DNA): TGTGCCAGCAGCTTAGCGCTAGCGGCTACCTACGAGCAGTACTTC. It encodes CASSLALAATYEQYF.